The following is a T cell receptor beta chain sequence with its context. The antigen is not known. This entry belongs to a study of T cell responses to AZD1222 COVID-19 vaccine. General observations from the study: Repertoires were obtained solely post-peak T cell response. Dominant at 160-218 and 743-854, vaccine-associated CD4 TCRs also spanned spike. Only a handful of AZD1222 recipients, roughly 6 in all, had baseline seropositivity. Recipients of two AZD1222 doses showed rising Spike-specific TCR breadth and depth.

The data were produced by immunoSEQ multiplex PCR, yet TCRdb's version contains in-frame clones alone and is incomplete. The table shows 130,000 or so clones, with approximately 86% occurring only once. Germline CDR1 is MNHEY and CDR2 is SVGAGI. The V and J ends lost 6 bases and 4 bases respectively, with 15 bases between them. The CDR3 runs 14 residues. The chain uses TRBV6-5 and TRBJ1-1; D might be TRBD1 (6 bases). This TCR came from an adult in good health. Specimen: peripheral blood, collected on day 0 of AZD1222 vaccination. CDR3 in amino acids: CASSRTGGATEAFF. CDR3 coding DNA: TGTGCCAGCAGCCGCACGGGGGGGGCCACTGAAGCTTTCTTT.